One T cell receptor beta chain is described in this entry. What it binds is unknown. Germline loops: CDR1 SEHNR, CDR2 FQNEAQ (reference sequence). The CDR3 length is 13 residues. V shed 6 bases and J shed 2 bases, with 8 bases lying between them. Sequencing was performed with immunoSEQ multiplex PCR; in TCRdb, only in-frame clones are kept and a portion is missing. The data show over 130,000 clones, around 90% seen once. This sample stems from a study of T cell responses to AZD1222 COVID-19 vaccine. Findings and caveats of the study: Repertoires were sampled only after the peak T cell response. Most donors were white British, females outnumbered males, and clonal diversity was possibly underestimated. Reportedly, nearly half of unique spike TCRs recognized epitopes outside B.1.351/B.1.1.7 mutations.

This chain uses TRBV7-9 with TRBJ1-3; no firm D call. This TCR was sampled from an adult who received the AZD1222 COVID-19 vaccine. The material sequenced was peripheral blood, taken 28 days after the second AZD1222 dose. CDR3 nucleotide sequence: TGTGCCAGCAGTCGGACTCCTGGAAACACCATATATTTT. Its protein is CASSRTPGNTIYF.